A single sample is the source of the 30 T cell receptor beta chains below, sequenced in a study of T cell clonality in common variable immunodeficiency. Sequenced by immunoSEQ multiplex PCR; TCRdb stores in-frame clones only, minus some. There are about 37,000 clones in the sample, none observed a single time. Sequenced sample: peripheral blood mononuclear cells. These receptors all come from a person between 18 and 75 years old in good health.

In its sample, this clone was seen many times. The CDR3 DNA, read in part, is TGCAGCGTGGCCAGGGGTGCAACTAATGAAAAA. It specifies CSVARGATNEK. The entire CDR3 protein reads CSVARGATNEKLFF. J is TRBJ1-4 and V is TRBV29-1; possibly TRBD1 for D (6 bases). The read terminates 3 residues before the CDR3 end, so the remaining end is supplied by the germline J gene. V was shortened by 6 bases and J by 0 bases, with 11 bases between the two germline ends. The CDR3 spans 14 residues. Germline CDR1 SQVTM, CDR2 ANQGSEA.

This clone was recorded many times. The read is 3 residues too short to cover the CDR3 end, so that end is filled in from the germline J gene. The chain joins TRBV6-4 to TRBJ2-3; no definite D call. Looked up from germline, CDR1 is MRHNA and CDR2 is SNTAGT. The CDR3 has 16 residues. V was shortened by 3 bases and J by 0 bases, with 13 bases between the two germline ends. The CDR3 bases that were read are TGTGCCAGCAGTGAGCTCTTGACTCCTAGCACAGATACG. Protein: CASSELLTPSTDT. In full, the CDR3 is CASSELLTPSTDTQYF.

This clone was detected many times. The observed sequence ends 3 residues before the CDR3 terminus, with the missing tail filled in from the germline J gene. This chain connects TRBV7-2 to TRBJ1-5; 9 bases are a match to TRBD1. The germline V gene encodes CDR1 SGHTA and CDR2 FQGNSA. The ends lost 7 bases at V and 3 bases at J; junction bases unmatched: 7. This CDR3 has 15 amino acids. The CDR3 protein is CASTTGTGFNQPQHF. The CDR3 bases that were read are TGTGCCAGCACAACCGGGACAGGGTTCAATCAGCCC.

This clone was counted ten times or more. The sequence runs out 3 residues before the end of the CDR3; the remainder is reconstructed from the germline J gene. The chain has TRBV18 and TRBJ2-1; 10 bases fit TRBD2. Per the germline V gene, CDR1 is KGHSH and CDR2 is LQKENI. J gave up 7 bases and V 0 bases, and 9 bases lay outside the gene matches. This CDR3 region has 17 residues. CDR3 sequence reads: CASSPPSGRANRNEQFF. CDR3 DNA, as far as it was read: TGTGCCAGCTCACCACCAAGCGGGAGGGCCAACAGGAATGAG.

With regard to this clone: The DNA ends 3 residues before the CDR3 does, and the rest of the CDR3 is filled in from the germline J gene. The chain links TRBV11-1 to TRBJ1-2; D is ambiguous. This CDR3 is built from 13 residues. The V and J ends lost 5 bases and 7 bases respectively, with 14 bases between them. Germline V gene data show CDR1 as SGHAT and CDR2 as FQDESV (reference sequence). CDR3 DNA, as far as it was read: TGTGCCAGCAGCCCCCTAGCAAATCGTGGC. Residues: CASSPLANRG. The entire CDR3 protein is CASSPLANRGYTF.

This clone was seen many times. The CDR3 is cut off 3 residues early in the read; its end comes from the germline J gene. This rearrangement joins TRBV20-1 to TRBJ2-5, with TRBD2 identical over 11 bases. CDR3 length equals 20 residues. V lost 5 bases to trimming and J lost 4 bases; unmatched junction nucleotides: 24. Germline V lookup: CDR1 DFQATT, CDR2 SNEGSKA (reference sequence). This chain's CDR3 is CSAVYSGGEPNPGVRETQYF. The sequenced CDR3 bases are TGCAGTGCTGTCTATAGCGGGGGGGAGCCAAACCCCGGGGTAAGAGAGACC.

Turning to this clone: The missing CDR3 end, 3 residues past where the read stops, is filled in from the germline J gene. The chain has TRBV19 and TRBJ2-3; tentative D call: TRBD2 (5 bases). CDR1 is LNHDA, CDR2 SQIVND, per germline (reference sequence). The CDR3 covers 14 residues. CDR3 bases read: TGTGCCAGTAGTATAGTTACGGGGTGGCAGCCG. Translated, it gives CASSIVTGWQP. The CDR3 as a whole reads CASSIVTGWQPQYF.

This clone came up many times. The CDR3 end falls 3 residues outside the read, so it is completed with the germline J gene. This chain links TRBV27 with TRBJ2-3; 12 bases are a match to TRBD2. Looked up from germline, CDR1 is MNHEY and CDR2 is SMNVEV (reference sequence). The CDR3 loop spans 18 amino acids. The ends lost 0 bases at V and 4 bases at J; junction bases unmatched: 8. The CDR3 sequence: CASSLSLAGGFGADTQYF. The DNA read from the CDR3 is TGTGCCAGCAGTTTATCTCTAGCGGGAGGGTTTGGAGCAGATACG.

This clone was seen repeatedly, ten times or more. The read terminates 3 residues before the CDR3 end, so the remaining end is supplied by the germline J gene. The chain has TRBV4-1 and TRBJ1-5; D is ambiguous. There are 15 residues in the CDR3. CDR1 MGHRA and CDR2 YSYEKL come from the germline V gene. V lost 1 base to trimming and J lost 1 base, with 8 bases between them. The part of the CDR3 DNA that was read is TGCGCCAGCAGCCAAGCGGTCTGGAGCAATCAGCCC. It translates to CASSQAVWSNQP. The full CDR3 reads CASSQAVWSNQPQHF.

This clone was seen many times. The observed sequence ends 3 residues before the CDR3 terminus, with the missing tail filled in from the germline J gene. V is TRBV2 and J is TRBJ2-1; 9 nucleotides match TRBD1. The V gene end was trimmed by 3 bases and the J gene end by 8 bases; junction bases not matched to a gene: 5. Germline assignment: CDR1 SNHLY and CDR2 FYNNEI. There are 14 residues in the CDR3. Partial CDR3 DNA: TGTGCCAGCAGTGACCAGGGACAGGGTTATGAG. Protein: CASSDQGQGYE. The complete CDR3 reads CASSDQGQGYEQFF.

This clone was seen at least ten times. The read ends 3 residues shy of where the CDR3 ends; the end is completed using the germline J gene. This chain connects TRBV5-4 to TRBJ2-5; 7 bases are shared with TRBD2. Trimming took 5 bases from V and 5 from J; bases not matched to a gene: 9. The CDR3 is 14 amino acids. Germline assignment: CDR1 SGHNT and CDR2 YYREEE (reference sequence). The DNA read from the CDR3 is TGTGCCAGCAGATCCGGGGTCGGGGGGGAGACC. It is translated as CASRSGVGGET. The whole CDR3 is CASRSGVGGETQYF.

The table lists this clone with many counts. The CDR3 end is not reached by the read, which stops 3 residues before it; the germline J gene fills it in. V gene TRBV27 combines with J gene TRBJ2-3; no reliable D call. CDR1 MNHEY and CDR2 SMNVEV come from the germline V gene (reference sequence). Trimming took off 2 bases at V and 5 bases at J, with 5 bases between the two ends. The CDR3 is made up of 12 amino acids. Incomplete CDR3 DNA: TGTGCCAGCAGTTTACTCGGAGATACG. Translation: CASSLLGDT. The CDR3 as a whole reads CASSLLGDTQYF.

Ten or more counts support this clone. The CDR3 end is not reached by the read, which stops 3 residues before it; the germline J gene fills it in. This sequence joins TRBV4-2 and TRBJ2-1; perhaps TRBD2 as D (6 bases). The CDR3 is 16 amino acids. V lost 0 bases, J lost 6 bases, and 15 bases lay in between. Germline lookup yields CDR1 LGHNA and CDR2 YNFKEQ. This CDR3 reads CASSQDEDGGSNEQFF. The sequenced CDR3 bases are TGTGCCAGCAGCCAAGACGAAGACGGGGGATCCAATGAG.

This clone occurred many times. The observed sequence ends 3 residues before the CDR3 terminus, with the missing tail filled in from the germline J gene. The chain carries TRBV18 and TRBJ2-3; possibly TRBD1 for D (7 bases). This CDR3 spans 15 amino acids. Germline V CDR1 and CDR2: KGHSH, LQKENI. Trimming stripped 3 bases from V and 0 bases from J, with 10 bases between. The covered CDR3 bases are TGTGCCAGCTCACCGGGGGGACAGAGCACAGATACG. It encodes CASSPGGQSTDT. The whole CDR3 protein reads CASSPGGQSTDTQYF.

This clone was seen repeatedly, ten times or more. The read finishes 3 residues shy of the CDR3 end, and the germline J gene is used to complete it. The chain is built from TRBV28 and TRBJ2-5; maybe TRBD2 (5 bases). CDR1 and CDR2 (germline): MDHEN, SYDVKM. The V end was cut by 6 bases, the J end by 4 bases, with 15 bases between. The length of the CDR3 is 14 residues. The part of the CDR3 DNA that was read is TGTGCCAGCAGACCACCGGGGAATGGAGAGACC. Translating it yields CASRPPGNGET. The whole CDR3 protein reads CASRPPGNGETQYF.

This clone was found many times. The read ends 3 residues shy of where the CDR3 ends; the end is completed using the germline J gene. The chain carries TRBV27 and TRBJ1-5, with D unresolved. The CDR3 length is 13 residues. Germline CDR1 and CDR2: MNHEY and SMNVEV (reference sequence). The germline V and J ends were trimmed by 3 bases and 5 bases, with 8 bases remaining between them. Incomplete CDR3 DNA: TGTGCCAGCAGTTTTGCGGTGGATCAGCCC. Translated, it gives CASSFAVDQP. The full CDR3 protein reads CASSFAVDQPQHF.

This clone was recorded at least ten times. The read ends 3 residues early relative to the CDR3; the germline J gene fills the gap. V usage is TRBV9 and J usage is TRBJ2-3; D uncertain. This CDR3 has 14 amino acids. Germline values: CDR1 SGDLS, CDR2 YYNGEE. Trimming pared 0 bases from V and 0 bases from J, leaving 5 bases between. CDR3 sequence: CASSVEASTDTQYF. The CDR3 bases that were read are TGTGCCAGCAGCGTAGAAGCGAGCACAGATACG.

In its sample, this clone was seen many times. The chain's CDR3 is CASSVSQVTYEQYF. The covered CDR3 bases are TGTGCCAGCAGCGTAAGTCAGGTGACCTACGAG. The rearrangement joins TRBV9 to TRBJ2-7; D unresolved. The read ends 3 residues early relative to the CDR3; the germline J gene fills the gap. V shed 1 base and J shed 2 bases, with 10 bases lying between them. CDR3 length: 14 residues. Germline V lookup: CDR1 SGDLS, CDR2 YYNGEE.

This clone was seen many times. The CDR3 end falls 3 residues outside the read, so it is completed with the germline J gene. The gene calls are TRBV10-3 and TRBJ2-5; 8 nucleotides agree with TRBD1. Germline assignment: CDR1 ENHRY and CDR2 SYGVKD. The CDR3 contains 14 residues. The V gene end was trimmed by 5 bases and the J gene end by 2 bases; junction bases not matched to a gene: 4. The CDR3 region is CAISSGQVQETQYF. CDR3 DNA (partial): TGTGCCATCAGTTCGGGACAGGTTCAAGAGACC.

This clone appeared many times. The missing CDR3 end, 3 residues past where the read stops, is filled in from the germline J gene. V is TRBV5-1 and J is TRBJ2-1; 8 bases match TRBD2. The CDR3 sequence is 14 residues long. V was pared by 2 bases and J by 7 bases, with 5 bases of the junction left unmatched. The germline V gene encodes CDR1 SGHRS and CDR2 YFSETQ. CDR3 loop: CASSFGGGRNEQFF. Partial CDR3 DNA: TGCGCCAGCAGCTTCGGGGGGGGGAGGAATGAG.

This clone was seen at least ten times. The missing CDR3 end, 3 residues past where the read stops, is filled in from the germline J gene. The chain has TRBV6-1 and TRBJ2-7; 10 bases line up with TRBD1. This CDR3 has 15 amino acids. The germline CDR1 and CDR2 sequences are MNHNS and SASEGT. V was pared by 2 bases and J by 0 bases, with 1 base of the junction left unmatched. CDR3 residues: CASSEWTGGSYEQYF. The covered CDR3 bases are TGTGCCAGCAGTGAATGGACAGGGGGCTCCTACGAG.

This clone occurred many times. The CDR3 end falls 3 residues outside the read, so it is completed with the germline J gene. The chain employs TRBV3-1 (or the pseudogene TRBV3-2) and TRBJ1-2; TRBD1 matches at 8 bases. J gave up 7 bases and V 4 bases, and 5 bases lay outside the gene matches. The CDR3 is 13 amino acids. The germline gives CDR1 LGHDT, CDR2 YNNKEL (reference sequence). CDR3 sequence reads: CASSPQGAIGYTF. The CDR3 bases that were read are TGTGCCAGCAGCCCTCAGGGGGCGATTGGC.

The CDR3 loop is CSLSRRAVVEQFF. Incomplete CDR3 DNA: TGTTCCTTATCCAGACGCGCGGTGGTTGAG. The chain has TRBV7-9 and TRBJ2-1; the D is unclear. Read sequence stops 3 residues before the CDR3 end, and the germline J gene provides the missing end. CDR1 and CDR2 (germline): SEHNR, FQNEAQ (reference sequence). This CDR3 is built from 13 residues.

The sample holds many counts of this clone. The missing CDR3 end, 3 residues past where the read stops, is filled in from the germline J gene. V is TRBV2 and J is TRBJ2-7; D ambiguous. CDR1 and CDR2 from the germline V gene are SNHLY and FYNNEI. Between the trimmed V and J ends, which lost 8 bases and 5 bases, there was a span of 16 bases. This CDR3 region has 13 residues. The CDR3 bases that were read are TGTGCCAGCTACAGTGGGCTCCTACACGAG. As protein: CASYSGLLHE. The CDR3 as a whole reads CASYSGLLHEQYF.

By share of the sample, this clone is medium-sized. The read stops 3 residues short of the end of the CDR3; the missing end is completed from the germline J gene. The genes are TRBV9 and TRBJ1-2; TRBD1 might be the D (5 bases). Trimming removed 0 bases at V and 3 bases at J, with 9 bases between. CDR3 length equals 14 residues. CDR1 is SGDLS, CDR2 YYNGEE, per germline. The CDR3 reads CASSVGGGHYGYTF. The sequenced part of the CDR3 DNA is TGTGCCAGCAGCGTAGGGGGGGGACACTATGGC.

This clone was recorded many times. The CDR3 end falls 3 residues outside the read, so it is completed with the germline J gene. The chain carries TRBV5-1 and TRBJ2-5; the D gene is possibly TRBD1 (8 bases). The CDR3 sequence is 15 residues long. Trimming took 4 bases from V and 2 from J, leaving 15 bases between them. Per germline, CDR1 SGHRS and CDR2 YFSETQ. The CDR3: CASSIGQGGQETQYF. CDR3 DNA (partial): TGCGCCAGCAGCATCGGACAGGGAGGGCAAGAGACC.

With regard to this clone: The sequenced fragment ends 3 residues before the CDR3 boundary, so the rest is inferred from the germline J gene. The V call is TRBV18, the J call TRBJ2-1; 7 positions match TRBD1. The CDR3 extends over 15 amino acids. Unmatched junction bases numbered 10, after V lost 4 bases and J lost 7 bases. Germline V gives CDR1 KGHSH, CDR2 LQKENI. The CDR3 loop is CASSLPGQTFNEQFF. The sequenced CDR3 bases are TGTGCCAGCTCACTCCCGGGACAGACATTTAATGAG.

This clone showed up many times. Read data end 3 residues before the CDR3 end; the end is taken from the germline J gene. The chain recombines TRBV5-4 with TRBJ2-5, with 9 bases lining up with TRBD2. Losses at the gene ends were 10 bases for V and 2 bases for J; bases not matched to a gene: 12. Per the germline V gene, CDR1 is SGHNT and CDR2 is YYREEE (reference sequence). The CDR3 consists of 15 residues. The CDR3 loop is CAFSLAGIYQETQYF. The CDR3 DNA, read in part, is TGTGCCTTTAGTCTAGCGGGGATATATCAAGAGACC.

At least ten counts were recorded for this clone. The read stops 3 residues short of the end of the CDR3; the missing end is completed from the germline J gene. The chain carries TRBV20-1 and TRBJ2-7; tentatively, D is TRBD1 (6 bases). Per germline, CDR1 DFQATT and CDR2 SNEGSKA (reference sequence). CDR3 length: 16 residues. Trimming removed 0 bases at V and 5 bases at J, with 20 bases between. CDR3 region: CSARDRAGVFHDEQYF. Incomplete CDR3 DNA: TGCAGTGCTAGAGATCGGGCAGGGGTCTTCCATGACGAG.

Many counts were recorded for this clone. The CDR3 is cut off 3 residues early in the read; its end comes from the germline J gene. The chain couples TRBV9 to TRBJ2-7; D not certain. Trimming shortened V by 3 bases and J by 3 bases, and 13 bases separated the two germline ends. The CDR3 consists of 14 residues. Germline CDR1 reads SGDLS; CDR2 reads YYNGEE. The DNA read from the CDR3 is TGTGCCAGCAGCGAGTACAGTGACGGCTACGAG. Encoded protein: CASSEYSDGYE. The whole CDR3 protein is CASSEYSDGYEQYF.